These 32 T cell receptor beta chains came from one sample sequenced in a study of T cell responses to AZD1222 COVID-19 vaccine. This table comes from immunoSEQ multiplex PCR, and its TCRdb copy is limited to in-frame clones, with some not included. This table has 84,000 or so clones, 85% to 90% appearing once. This specimen was peripheral blood, taken on day 0 of AZD1222 vaccination. All receptors come from an adult in good health.

V and J are TRBV2 and TRBJ1-2; D ambiguous. Per the germline V gene, CDR1 is SNHLY and CDR2 is FYNNEI. The CDR3 runs to 12 residues. V lost 7 bases and J 7 bases, leaving 13 bases between the germline ends. CDR3 nucleotide sequence: TGTGCCAGCACTTTCCCCGACGGTGGCTACACCTTC. Translation gives CASTFPDGGYTF.

The CDR3 DNA reads TGTGCCAGCAGCCCAGGGATTGGGTTTAGCAATCAGCCCCAGCATTTT. Translation gives CASSPGIGFSNQPQHF. This chain connects TRBV28 to TRBJ1-5; D possibly corresponds to TRBD1 (5 bases). The CDR3 sequence is 16 residues long. The V gene lost 6 bases and the J gene lost 0 bases, with 15 bases spanning the gap. Germline CDR1 and CDR2: MDHEN and SYDVKM. The whole variable domain, remainder taken from reference TRBV28 and TRBJ1-5, is DVKVTQSSRYLVKRTGEKVFLECVQDMDHENMFWYRQDPGLGLRLIYFSYDVKMKEKGDIPEGYSVSREKKERFSLILESASTNQTSMYLCASSPGIGFSNQPQHFGDGTRLSIL.

The chain is built from TRBV12-5 and TRBJ1-5, with 9 bases that match TRBD1. This CDR3 has 14 residues. CDR1 is LGHNT, CDR2 FRNRAP, per germline. V trimming: 4 bases; J trimming: 4 bases; junction bases outside the gene matches: 2. The CDR3 loop is CASGWDRANQPQHF. CDR3 sequence (DNA): TGTGCTAGTGGTTGGGACAGGGCTAATCAGCCCCAGCATTTT.

This clone was seen once. The rearrangement uses TRBV5-1 and TRBJ2-1; TRBD1 matches at 7 bases. The CDR3 totals 14 residues. V shed 3 bases and J 0 bases; nucleotides not matched to a gene: 0. Germline assignment: CDR1 SGHRS and CDR2 YFSETQ. This CDR3 reads CASSSGGSYNEQFF. The CDR3 DNA follows: TGCGCCAGCAGCTCAGGGGGCTCCTACAATGAGCAGTTCTTC. Using reference TRBV5-1 and TRBJ2-1 for the parts outside the CDR3, the full variable domain is KAGVTQTPRYLIKTRGQQVTLSCSPISGHRSVSWYQQTPGQGLQFLFEYFSETQRNKGNFPGRFSGRQFSNSRSEMNVSTLELGDSALYLCASSSGGSYNEQFFGPGTRLTVL.

The J gene is TRBJ1-5, the V gene TRBV28; possible D gene TRBD1, 6 bases. Germline V gene data show CDR1 as MDHEN and CDR2 as SYDVKM. V gave up 2 bases and J gave up 0 bases, with 14 bases separating them. CDR3 length: 17 amino acids. The chain's CDR3 is CASSLSQGPYSNQPQHF. In nucleotides, the CDR3 is TGTGCCAGCAGTTTAAGTCAGGGGCCTTATAGCAATCAGCCCCAGCATTTT.

This chain uses TRBV18 with TRBJ1-6, with D unresolved. V shed 3 bases and J shed 13 bases, with 10 bases lying between them. This CDR3 has 12 residues. Germline CDR1 KGHSH, CDR2 LQKENI. The CDR3 coding sequence is TGTGCCAGCTCACCGTTGGACGGTCCCCTCCACTTT. Translating it yields CASSPLDGPLHF.

This clone was picked up one time. The rearrangement joins TRBV7-2 to TRBJ1-1; D not resolved. This CDR3 contains 13 residues. Germline V lookup: CDR1 SGHTA, CDR2 FQGNSA. V lost 1 base to trimming and J lost 5 bases, with 8 bases between them. CDR3 DNA sequence: TGTGCCAGCAGCTTAGAACAGTGGACTGAAGCTTTCTTT. It codes for CASSLEQWTEAFF.

The rearrangement links TRBV4-1 to TRBJ1-2; the D is unclear. The CDR3 has 16 residues. The V and J ends lost 3 bases and 2 bases respectively, with 16 bases between them. Germline values: CDR1 MGHRA, CDR2 YSYEKL. This CDR3 is CASSHRRARSNYGYTF. The CDR3 DNA reads as TGCGCCAGCAGCCATCGCCGGGCCCGGTCCAACTATGGCTACACCTTC.

The chain is built from TRBV10-3 and TRBJ1-2; TRBD1 aligns across 7 bases. V shed 4 bases and J 4 bases; nucleotides not matched to a gene: 12. The CDR3 contains 16 residues. CDR1 and CDR2 (germline): ENHRY, SYGVKD. The CDR3 DNA sequence: TGTGCCATCAGTGGACTCGACAGGGTACGGGGCTATGGCTACACCTTC. As protein: CAISGLDRVRGYGYTF.

The chain links TRBV5-6 to TRBJ2-1; D ambiguous. The V end was cut by 5 bases, the J end by 4 bases, with 10 bases between. This CDR3 is 13 amino acids long. CDR1 and CDR2 from the germline V gene are SGHDT and YYEEEE. CDR3 residues: CASSETNYNEQFF. The CDR3 bases are TGTGCCAGCAGTGAGACAAATTACAATGAGCAGTTCTTC.

This clone has more than one count but fewer than ten. The chain recombines TRBV7-9 with TRBJ1-3, with no clear D. This CDR3 is built from 16 residues. In germline, CDR1 is SEHNR, CDR2 FQNEAQ (reference sequence). Trimming left V 1 base short and J 1 base short, with 11 bases between. For the CDR3, the DNA is TGTGCCAGCAGCTTAGTCAATAGCTTATCTGGAAACACCATATATTTT. This translates into CASSLVNSLSGNTIYF.

V usage is TRBV5-1 and J usage is TRBJ2-2; D gene uncertain. From germline, CDR1 is SGHRS and CDR2 YFSETQ. Deletions cut 1 base from V and 5 bases from J, with 9 bases between. This CDR3 spans 14 amino acids. The CDR3 sequence: CASSLYYGTGELFF. CDR3 nucleotide sequence: TGCGCCAGCAGCTTGTACTACGGGACCGGGGAGCTGTTTTTT.

As to this clone: A read error may produce the germline difference seen at one junction end. The rearrangement uses TRBV7-9 and TRBJ2-3; the D is unclear. The CDR3 consists of 13 residues. CDR1 and CDR2 (germline): SEHNR, FQNEAQ (reference sequence). CDR3 in DNA: TGTGCCAGCAGATTAGTAGGGTTTGATACGCAGTATTTT. Protein product: CASRLVGFDTQYF.

The rearrangement joins TRBV10-3 to TRBJ2-3; 7 bases are shared with TRBD1. Germline loops: CDR1 ENHRY, CDR2 SYGVKD. V shed 5 bases and J 5 bases; nucleotides not matched to a gene: 7. The CDR3 is 14 amino acids. The CDR3 bases are TGTGCCATCAGTCCGACAGGGAGAATAGATACGCAGTATTTT. Encoded protein: CAISPTGRIDTQYF.

V is TRBV2 and J is TRBJ2-7; D not certain. The V end was cut by 7 bases, the J end by 0 bases, with 10 bases between. Germline V gene data show CDR1 as SNHLY and CDR2 as FYNNEI. This CDR3 is built from 13 residues. In DNA, the CDR3 is TGTGCCAGCATCCACTTACGCTCCTACGAGCAGTACTTC. Residues: CASIHLRSYEQYF.

The chain employs TRBV6-5 and TRBJ1-6; tentative D call: TRBD1 (5 bases). Germline V gives CDR1 MNHEY, CDR2 SVGAGI. The ends were cut back, 6 bases at V and 9 bases at J, with 18 bases in the middle. CDR3 length: 15 amino acids. The CDR3 bases are TGTGCCAGCAGCCCCAGCGGGCAGGGCATTTCACCCCTCCACTTT. Protein product: CASSPSGQGISPLHF.

The chain has TRBV6-2 or TRBV6-3 and TRBJ1-5, with D possibly being TRBD1 (6 bases). Germline lookup yields CDR1 MNHEY and CDR2 SVGEGT. V gave up 4 bases and J gave up 2 bases, with 18 bases separating them. The CDR3 spans 17 residues. CDR3 amino acids: CASSSIPRGHGNQPQHF. The CDR3 nucleotides are TGTGCCAGCAGTTCAATACCCAGGGGACATGGCAATCAGCCCCAGCATTTT.

The chain uses TRBV19 and TRBJ2-1, with a tentative D call TRBD2 (7 bases). Germline V gene data show CDR1 as LNHDA and CDR2 as SQIVND (reference sequence). The CDR3 is made up of 21 amino acids. V lost 3 bases, J lost 0 bases, and 27 bases lay in between. As DNA, the CDR3 is TGTGCCAGTAGTATCGGGACAAGGGGGACTACCCTTTACAGCTCCTACAATGAGCAGTTCTTC. This gives the protein CASSIGTRGTTLYSSYNEQFF.

The chain couples TRBV5-1 to TRBJ2-7; 8 positions match TRBD2. CDR1 is SGHRS and CDR2 is YFSETQ in the germline V gene. CDR3 size: 16 residues. J was trimmed by 0 bases and V by 8 bases; bases with no gene match: 13. CDR3 in DNA: TGCGCCAGTGCGGCTAGCGGGCCTTACTTCTCCTACGAGCAGTACTTC. This translates into CASAASGPYFSYEQYF.

Only one count was recorded for this clone. The chain joins TRBV28 to TRBJ2-5; 11 bases are a match to TRBD1. Germline CDR1 and CDR2: MDHEN and SYDVKM. V was pared by 8 bases and J by 5 bases, with 7 bases of the junction left unmatched. This CDR3 contains 14 residues. The CDR3 is CASQGQGGFETQYF. The DNA for the CDR3 is TGTGCCAGCCAGGGACAGGGGGGTTTCGAGACCCAGTACTTC. The variable domain in full, with the rest retrieved from reference TRBV28 and TRBJ2-5, is DVKVTQSSRYLVKRTGEKVFLECVQDMDHENMFWYRQDPGLGLRLIYFSYDVKMKEKGDIPEGYSVSREKKERFSLILESASTNQTSMYLCASQGQGGFETQYFGPGTRLLVL.

This clone was seen ten or more times. The chain carries TRBV28 and TRBJ1-4; 8 bases align to TRBD1. From germline, CDR1 is MDHEN and CDR2 SYDVKM. The CDR3 is 15 amino acids. J gave up 3 bases and V 5 bases, and 5 bases lay outside the gene matches. CDR3: CASSPAGGSNEKLFF. In DNA form, the CDR3 reads TGTGCCAGCAGTCCAGCAGGGGGCTCTAATGAAAAACTGTTTTTT.

This rearrangement joins TRBV28 to TRBJ1-2; TRBD1 agrees at 11 bases. Germline assignment: CDR1 MDHEN and CDR2 SYDVKM. This CDR3 is built from 14 residues. V shed 2 bases, J shed 8 bases, and the junction held 4 bases outside the gene matches. The CDR3 DNA sequence: TGTGCCAGCAGTTTACCGGACAGGGGGCTGGGCTACACCTTC. Protein sequence: CASSLPDRGLGYTF.

The V and J genes are TRBV2 and TRBJ1-2; D call uncertain. Germline assignment: CDR1 SNHLY and CDR2 FYNNEI. CDR3 length: 13 amino acids. Between the trimmed V and J ends, which lost 2 bases and 8 bases, there was a span of 12 bases. The CDR3 here is CASSEYGIEGYTF. DNA of the CDR3: TGTGCCAGCAGTGAATACGGGATTGAAGGCTACACCTTC.

This clone has a single count. V usage is TRBV25-1 and J usage is TRBJ1-4, with 7 bases matching TRBD1. Trimming took 7 bases from V and 4 from J; bases not matched to a gene: 3. The CDR3 runs 13 residues. Germline V gene sequence: CDR1 MGHDK, CDR2 SYGVNS. DNA of the CDR3: TGTGCCAGCAAGGGACAGATTAATGAAAAACTGTTTTTT. Translation gives CASKGQINEKLFF.

The chain recombines TRBV28 with TRBJ2-2; no definite D call. The germline V and J ends were trimmed by 4 bases and 0 bases, with 12 bases remaining between them. This CDR3 contains 16 residues. Germline V CDR1 and CDR2: MDHEN, SYDVKM. This CDR3 is CASSWLVTTNTGELFF. CDR3 nucleotides: TGTGCCAGCAGTTGGTTAGTGACAACGAACACCGGGGAGCTGTTTTTT.

V and J are TRBV5-1 and TRBJ2-1; D possibly matches TRBD1 or TRBD2 (5 bases each). Looked up from germline, CDR1 is SGHRS and CDR2 is YFSETQ. This CDR3 is 14 amino acids long. The V gene lost 2 bases and the J gene lost 5 bases, with 11 bases spanning the gap. The CDR3 nucleotides read TGCGCCAGCAGCTTAAGCAGGGAGAACAATGAGCAGTTCTTC. Its protein is CASSLSRENNEQFF.

The V call is TRBV19, the J call TRBJ2-4, with 8 nucleotides matching TRBD1. Germline CDR1 and CDR2: LNHDA and SQIVND (reference sequence). CDR3 length equals 14 residues. Trimming cost V 3 bases and J 7 bases; bases outside gene matches: 5. CDR3 DNA sequence: TGTGCCAGTAGTATTTCCAGGGGGCGGAACATTCAGTACTTC. Encoded protein: CASSISRGRNIQYF.

The chain couples TRBV19 to TRBJ1-1; 9 bases map to TRBD1. The length of the CDR3 is 15 residues. V was pared by 4 bases and J by 5 bases, with 8 bases of the junction left unmatched. Germline loops: CDR1 LNHDA, CDR2 SQIVND (reference sequence). The DNA of the CDR3 is TGTGCCAGTAGTACCCCAACAGGGGGCGGAACTGAAGCTTTCTTT. This codes for CASSTPTGGGTEAFF.

The V call is TRBV2, the J call TRBJ2-1, with 12 bases fitting TRBD2. With V trimmed by 6 bases and J by 6 bases, 6 bases remained unmatched. Germline-derived CDR1 and CDR2 are SNHLY and FYNNEI. The CDR3 is 15 amino acids. CDR3 residues: CASRVGTSGLNEQFF. The CDR3 DNA follows: TGTGCCAGCAGGGTTGGGACTAGCGGGCTCAATGAGCAGTTCTTC.

The V and J genes are TRBV24-1 and TRBJ2-3, with 10 bases that match TRBD1. The CDR3 totals 17 residues. The ends lost 8 bases at V and 6 bases at J; junction bases unmatched: 16. Looked up from germline, CDR1 is KGHDR and CDR2 is SFDVKD. The CDR3 loop is CATKYPPPGQGTDTQYF. In DNA, the CDR3 is TGTGCCACCAAATACCCCCCTCCGGGACAGGGGACGGATACGCAGTATTTT.

The V call is TRBV2, the J call TRBJ1-2; TRBD1 might be the D (6 bases). The V end was cut by 6 bases, the J end by 4 bases, with 12 bases between. Germline V gives CDR1 SNHLY, CDR2 FYNNEI. The CDR3 totals 13 residues. CDR3 nucleotides: TGTGCCAGCAGCGCGGACAGTTCCTATGGCTACACCTTC. Translated, it gives CASSADSSYGYTF.

V usage is TRBV2 and J usage is TRBJ1-6; D gene unclear. This CDR3 is 14 amino acids long. Germline CDR1 is SNHLY and CDR2 is FYNNEI. Trimming left V 2 bases short and J 5 bases short, with 7 bases between. The CDR3 region is CASSERRDNSPLHF. The DNA for the CDR3 is TGTGCCAGCAGTGAACGGCGGGATAATTCACCCCTCCACTTT.